This T cell receptor (beta chain) was captured in a study of CD8 T cells in ankylosing spondylitis. This clonotype was detected only a few times. Its antigen remains unknown. General study findings and limits: Blood of patients with ankylosing spondylitis appeared to be characterized by a TCR beta motif of 8 or 9 highly homologous variants.

CDR1 is ENHRY, CDR2 SYGVKD, per germline. This CDR3 is built from 13 residues. Between the trimmed V and J ends, which lost 10 bases and 3 bases, there was a span of 15 bases. TCRdb reanalysed the 5' RACE reads using MiXCR and keeps one entry per CDR3 protein. The data contain just under 550,000 distinct CDR3 sequences, 10% to 15% of them singletons. V usage is TRBV10-3 and J usage is TRBJ2-5, with a possible D match to TRBD1 (5 bases). The TCR was taken from a male donor with ankylosing spondylitis. Material: blood, either unsorted or a sorted T cell fraction (not recorded which). The CDR3 sequence: CATIGAGEETQYF. The CDR3 DNA reads TGTGCCACCATAGGGGCCGGTGAAGAGACCCAGTACTTC.